This is a list of T cell receptor beta chains from one sample in a study of radiotherapy plus CTLA-4 blockade in lung cancer. Measured with immunoSEQ multiplex PCR; TCRdb has only the in-frame clones, and not every one. The table has roughly 100,000 clones, 85% to 90% seen once. The material sequenced was peripheral blood, taken from a patient treated with radiotherapy plus ipilimumab. The receptor source for this set is a human donor with non-small cell lung cancer that progressed on radiotherapy plus ipilimumab. Some clones in this sample may be carry-over from other donors' samples. Each CDR3 is given with its conserved first and last residue. The order of the fields is clone size, D gene, V gene, J gene, CDR3 protein, CDR3 DNA. The D gene is left open where the match is weak. Clone sizes are given selectively: once, few, many, or a class where the clone is expanded.

clone_size: .; d_call: .; v_call: TRBV7-9; j_call: TRBJ2-1; cdr3_aa: CASRRLDEQFF; cdr3_nt: TGTGCCAGCAGGAGACTCGATGAGCAGTTCTTC
clone_size: .; d_call: .; v_call: TRBV9; j_call: TRBJ1-5; cdr3_aa: CASSRDNDQPQHF; cdr3_nt: TGTGCCAGCAGCCGGGACAACGATCAGCCCCAGCATTTT
clone_size: .; d_call: TRBD2; v_call: TRBV5-1; j_call: TRBJ2-1; cdr3_aa: CASSLVSSGGYNEQFF; cdr3_nt: TGCGCCAGCAGCTTGGTCTCGTCGGGGGGGTATAATGAGCAGTTCTTC
clone_size: .; d_call: .; v_call: TRBV7-8; j_call: TRBJ2-7; cdr3_aa: CASSSRQATYEQYF; cdr3_nt: TGTGCCAGCAGCTCACGACAAGCTACCTACGAGCAGTACTTC
clone_size: .; d_call: TRBD1; v_call: TRBV25-1; j_call: TRBJ1-2; cdr3_aa: CASHAGTGSPNYGYTF; cdr3_nt: TGTGCCAGCCACGCCGGGACAGGGTCCCCTAACTATGGCTACACCTTC
clone_size: once; d_call: TRBD1; v_call: TRBV2; j_call: TRBJ1-3; cdr3_aa: CASSGQGSGNTIYF; cdr3_nt: TGTGCCAGCAGTGGACAGGGCTCTGGAAACACCATATATTTT
clone_size: few; d_call: TRBD1; v_call: TRBV6-6; j_call: TRBJ1-6; cdr3_aa: CASRRQGASNSPLHF; cdr3_nt: TGTGCCAGCAGAAGACAGGGGGCGTCGAATTCACCCCTCCACTTT
clone_size: .; d_call: TRBD1; v_call: TRBV5-1; j_call: TRBJ1-4; cdr3_aa: CASSLRTGSTNEKLFF; cdr3_nt: TGCGCCAGCAGCCTACGGACAGGATCAACTAATGAAAAACTGTTTTTT
clone_size: .; d_call: .; v_call: TRBV18; j_call: TRBJ1-1; cdr3_aa: CASSPGPMNTEAFF; cdr3_nt: TGTGCCAGCTCACCAGGGCCCATGAACACTGAAGCTTTCTTT
clone_size: .; d_call: .; v_call: TRBV5-6; j_call: TRBJ2-3; cdr3_aa: CASSWRPWGALTDTQYF; cdr3_nt: TGTGCCAGCAGCTGGAGGCCATGGGGCGCGTTAACAGATACGCAGTATTTT
clone_size: .; d_call: .; v_call: TRBV11-2; j_call: TRBJ1-4; cdr3_aa: CASSPRPGATNEKLFF; cdr3_nt: TGTGCCAGCAGCCCCCGCCCCGGCGCAACTAATGAAAAACTGTTTTTT
clone_size: .; d_call: .; v_call: TRBV9; j_call: TRBJ2-1; cdr3_aa: CASSVSAGLSYNEQFF; cdr3_nt: TGTGCCAGCAGCGTATCTGCGGGGCTCTCCTACAATGAGCAGTTCTTC
clone_size: medium-sized; d_call: .; v_call: TRBV4-3; j_call: TRBJ2-7; cdr3_aa: CASSPTSARLGEQYF; cdr3_nt: TGCGCCAGCAGTCCAACTTCGGCGCGGTTGGGGGAGCAGTACTTC
clone_size: .; d_call: .; v_call: TRBV7-6; j_call: TRBJ1-6; cdr3_aa: CASSLEEGTSHSPLHF; cdr3_nt: TGTGCCAGCAGCTTAGAAGAGGGGACTAGTCATTCACCCCTCCACTTT